The clone carrying this TCR beta chain appeared many times. Its antigen is as yet unknown. V lost 0 bases to trimming and J lost 9 bases, with 16 bases between them. The CDR3 length is 14 residues. Germline V gene lookup returns CDR1 SGHTS and CDR2 YDEGEE. This entry belongs to a study of T cells after yellow fever vaccination. Study in general: The fractions with low cell numbers were processed using SMART-Seq v4 Ultra Low Input.

The study's findings and limits: Across the CD4 and CD8 compartments, a small share of clonotypes was present in both. Peaking on day 5 versus 15, the secondary response was faster but weaker. Contaminants from the bulk population, in the form of abundant clonotypes, could be found in FACS-sorted repertoires.

TCRdb called the 5' RACE reads again in MiXCR, with one record for every CDR3 protein. This table has more than 110,000 distinct CDR3 sequences, more than 6.5% appearing once. The chain is built from TRBV5-8 and TRBJ2-7; possibly TRBD1 for D (6 bases). This TCR was recovered from a man aged 30 to 45 who received the YFV17D yellow fever vaccine. The specimen comprised CD4+ T cells sorted from PBMCs, sampled 10 days after the yellow fever booster vaccination. CDR3 nucleotide sequence: TGTGCCAGCAGCTTGGCCCTAGAGAGACAGGCGCAGTACTTC. This sequence encodes CASSLALERQAQYF.